Following are 15 T cell receptor beta chains from one sample sequenced in a study of radiation and T cells in renal cell carcinoma. Data came from immunoSEQ multiplex PCR; TCRdb stores just in-frame clones and leaves some out. The sample contains 100,000 to 150,000 clones, roughly four fifths of which appear only once. As for time point: blood 2 weeks post-SBRT. Treatment noted: 15 Gy SBRT to primary tumor, nephrectomy 4 weeks later. The sequenced sample was blood, obtained from a patient whose treatment included radiotherapy and nephrectomy. The origin of the receptors is a man aged 50 to 60 with renal cell carcinoma.

The chain has TRBV9 and TRBJ2-5; 7 bases line up with TRBD1. Germline V lookup: CDR1 SGDLS, CDR2 YYNGEE. The CDR3 runs to 14 residues. V dropped 4 bases and J dropped 5; count of bases not matched to a gene: 8. CDR3 residues: CASSRTGPQETQYF. CDR3 DNA: TGTGCCAGCAGCCGGACAGGCCCGCAGGAGACCCAGTACTTC.

This chain uses TRBV5-1 with TRBJ2-3; 11 bases are shared with TRBD2. There are 17 residues in the CDR3. With 0 bases clipped from V and 2 bases from J, the junction kept 5 bases outside the gene matches. From germline, CDR1 is SGHRS and CDR2 YFSETQ. CDR3 sequence: CASSLGSSGGYTDTQYF. The CDR3 DNA reads as TGCGCCAGCAGCTTGGGGTCTAGCGGGGGGTACACAGATACGCAGTATTTT.

The chain links TRBV18 to TRBJ2-1; 7 bases map to TRBD2. The CDR3 runs 18 residues. The junction had 18 bases not matched to a gene; V was cut back by 1 base and J by 9 bases. In germline, CDR1 is KGHSH, CDR2 LQKENI. CDR3 residues: CASSPRGEDAGVVGEQFF. In nucleotides, the CDR3 is TGTGCCAGCTCACCACGTGGGGAGGATGCGGGAGTAGTCGGTGAGCAGTTCTTC.

DNA of the CDR3: TGCGCCAGCAGTTCCGGGACAAACACATACGAGCAGTACTTC. Translation: CASSSGTNTYEQYF. The rearrangement joins TRBV10-1 to TRBJ2-5; tentative D call: TRBD1 (6 bases). The J call may be wrong; the DNA end is better matched by TRBJ2-7. This CDR3 has 14 residues. Germline CDR1 WNHNN, CDR2 SYGVQD (reference sequence).

This chain joins TRBV9 and TRBJ2-1; TRBD1 is a possible D gene (7 bases). CDR3 length equals 12 residues. The V end lost 4 bases, the J end lost 15 bases, and 17 bases lay between the germline ends. The germline V gene encodes CDR1 SGDLS and CDR2 YYNGEE. CDR3 coding DNA: TGTGCCAGCAGCTACAGGGGTTGGGGGGCGTTCTTC. The encoded protein is CASSYRGWGAFF.

This sequence joins TRBV5-4 and TRBJ2-2; no clear D gene. Germline CDR1 is SGHNT and CDR2 is YYREEE (reference sequence). The CDR3 loop spans 14 amino acids. Trimming took off 0 bases at V and 7 bases at J, with 10 bases between the two ends. The CDR3 DNA is TGTGCCAGCAGCTTGGCGATCCCTGACGGGGAGCTGTTTTTT. Protein sequence: CASSLAIPDGELFF.

V usage is TRBV2 and J usage is TRBJ2-2; 8 bases match TRBD1. Germline V gene sequence: CDR1 SNHLY, CDR2 FYNNEI. The CDR3 has 17 residues. V trimming: 0 bases; J trimming: 1 base; junction bases outside the gene matches: 4. The CDR3 DNA follows: TGTGCCAGCAGTGAAGCTCAGGGGACAGGGAACACCGGGGAGCTGTTTTTT. Translating gives CASSEAQGTGNTGELFF.

This chain connects TRBV5-1 to TRBJ1-1; 7 nucleotides match TRBD1. The CDR3 sequence is 13 residues long. After removal of 6 bases from V and 3 bases from J, the junction contained 5 bases not matched to a gene. The germline CDR1 and CDR2 sequences are SGHRS and YFSETQ. The CDR3 bases are TGCGCCAGCACCCCAGGGGGTTACACTGAAGCTTTCTTT. It translates to CASTPGGYTEAFF.

This chain links TRBV21-1 with TRBJ1-5. TRBV21-1 has pseudogene status. This CDR3 spans 10 amino acids. The CDR3 reads CASPNQPQHF. CDR3 bases: TGTGCCAGCCCGAATCAGCCCCAGCATTTT.

This chain joins TRBV5-1 and TRBJ2-5; TRBD2 is a possible D gene (6 bases). The V gene lost 4 bases and the J gene lost 1 base, with 8 bases spanning the gap. This CDR3 region has 13 residues. In germline, CDR1 is SGHRS, CDR2 YFSETQ. The CDR3 reads CASSGGTQETQYF. Here the CDR3 DNA reads TGCGCCAGCAGCGGGGGGACCCAAGAGACCCAGTACTTC.

V usage is TRBV5-4 and J usage is TRBJ2-7; 14 bases fit TRBD2. Germline V gene sequence: CDR1 SGHNT, CDR2 YYREEE (reference sequence). CDR3 length: 15 residues. V lost 3 bases, J lost 3 bases, and 2 bases stayed unmatched. CDR3 nucleotides: TGTGCCAGCAGCTCGGGACTAGCGGGGGTCTACGAGCAGTACTTC. Translating it yields CASSSGLAGVYEQYF.

The chain combines TRBV5-1 with TRBJ2-3, with TRBD1 matching over 7 bases. The germline V gene has CDR1 SGHRS and CDR2 YFSETQ. The V segment lost 0 bases and the J segment 8 bases; nucleotides outside the gene matches: 3. The CDR3 is 13 amino acids. The CDR3, as DNA: TGCGCCAGCAGCTTGGGACAGGGTGCTACGCAGTATTTT. Protein product: CASSLGQGATQYF. Supplemented by reference TRBV5-1 and TRBJ2-3, the full variable domain reads KAGVTQTPRYLIKTRGQQVTLSCSPISGHRSVSWYQQTPGQGLQFLFEYFSETQRNKGNFPGRFSGRQFSNSRSEMNVSTLELGDSALYLCASSLGQGATQYFGPGTRLTVL.

The V and J genes are TRBV6-5 and TRBJ2-6, with D possibly being TRBD1 (5 bases). This CDR3 comprises 15 residues. Trimming removed 3 bases at V and 0 bases at J, with 6 bases between. Looked up from germline, CDR1 is MNHEY and CDR2 is SVGAGI. CDR3 DNA: TGTGCCAGCAGTTATGACAGCTCTGGGGCCAACGTCCTGACTTTC. This encodes CASSYDSSGANVLTF.

This chain connects TRBV5-1 to TRBJ2-3, with 7 bases matching TRBD2. From germline, CDR1 is SGHRS and CDR2 YFSETQ. V shed 4 bases, J shed 2 bases, and the junction held 7 bases outside the gene matches. This CDR3 spans 15 amino acids. This CDR3 reads CASSHSGAHTDTQYF. CDR3 DNA: TGCGCCAGCAGCCACAGCGGGGCCCACACAGATACGCAGTATTTT. Looking up the rest from reference TRBV5-1 and TRBJ2-3 gives the full variable domain: KAGVTQTPRYLIKTRGQQVTLSCSPISGHRSVSWYQQTPGQGLQFLFEYFSETQRNKGNFPGRFSGRQFSNSRSEMNVSTLELGDSALYLCASSHSGAHTDTQYFGPGTRLTVL.

The chain is built from TRBV5-6 and TRBJ2-1; D not certain. V was cut by 2 bases and J by 9 bases, with 6 bases left in between. CDR1 SGHDT and CDR2 YYEEEE come from the germline V gene. This CDR3 region has 11 residues. The CDR3 DNA is TGTGCCAGCAGCTTCGGCTTTGAGCAGTTCTTC. Residues: CASSFGFEQFF.